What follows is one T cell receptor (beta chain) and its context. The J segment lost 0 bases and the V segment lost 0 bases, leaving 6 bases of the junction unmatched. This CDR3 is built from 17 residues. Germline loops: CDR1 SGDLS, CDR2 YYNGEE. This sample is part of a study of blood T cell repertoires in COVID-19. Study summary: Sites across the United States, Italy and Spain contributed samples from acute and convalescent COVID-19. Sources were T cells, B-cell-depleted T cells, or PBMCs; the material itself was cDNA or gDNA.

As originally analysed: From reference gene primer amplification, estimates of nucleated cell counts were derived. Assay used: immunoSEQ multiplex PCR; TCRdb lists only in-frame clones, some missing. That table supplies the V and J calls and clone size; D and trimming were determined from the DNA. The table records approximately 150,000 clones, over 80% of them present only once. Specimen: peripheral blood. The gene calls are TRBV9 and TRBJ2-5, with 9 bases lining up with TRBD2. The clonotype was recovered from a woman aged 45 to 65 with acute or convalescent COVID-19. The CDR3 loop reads CASSVGVAGVNQETQYF. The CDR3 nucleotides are TGTGCCAGCAGCGTAGGGGTAGCGGGGGTCAACCAAGAGACCCAGTACTTC.